The 2 T cell receptor beta chains below come from one sample, sequenced in a study of shared clonotypes between healthy human individuals. Libraries were prepared by immunoSEQ multiplex PCR; TCRdb keeps only in-frame clonotypes and omits some of them. The table includes 650,000 to 800,000 clones, over 60% detected once. Input material: memory CD4+ T cells sorted from blood. Documented subset: CD45RA-negative fraction. These receptor sequences come from a woman aged 30 to 39 in good health.

This clone was detected only once. The V and J genes are TRBV6-4 and TRBJ1-2, with D perhaps matching TRBD1 (5 bases). Germline-derived CDR1 and CDR2 are MRHNA and SNTAGT. This CDR3 region has 14 residues. V lost 8 bases and J 7 bases, leaving 20 bases between the germline ends. CDR3 region: CASSAGAARFGYTF. CDR3 DNA sequence: TGTGCCAGCTCGGCTGGGGCAGCTCGCTTTGGCTACACCTTC.

The genes are TRBV28 and TRBJ2-5; the D gene is possibly TRBD2 (5 bases). Germline loops: CDR1 MDHEN, CDR2 SYDVKM. This CDR3 contains 15 residues. Trimming removed 3 bases at V and 5 bases at J, with 16 bases between. In DNA form, the CDR3 reads TGTGCCAGCAGTTTCGGAGGCGCCCAAGGGGAGACCCAGTACTTC. Translating it yields CASSFGGAQGETQYF.